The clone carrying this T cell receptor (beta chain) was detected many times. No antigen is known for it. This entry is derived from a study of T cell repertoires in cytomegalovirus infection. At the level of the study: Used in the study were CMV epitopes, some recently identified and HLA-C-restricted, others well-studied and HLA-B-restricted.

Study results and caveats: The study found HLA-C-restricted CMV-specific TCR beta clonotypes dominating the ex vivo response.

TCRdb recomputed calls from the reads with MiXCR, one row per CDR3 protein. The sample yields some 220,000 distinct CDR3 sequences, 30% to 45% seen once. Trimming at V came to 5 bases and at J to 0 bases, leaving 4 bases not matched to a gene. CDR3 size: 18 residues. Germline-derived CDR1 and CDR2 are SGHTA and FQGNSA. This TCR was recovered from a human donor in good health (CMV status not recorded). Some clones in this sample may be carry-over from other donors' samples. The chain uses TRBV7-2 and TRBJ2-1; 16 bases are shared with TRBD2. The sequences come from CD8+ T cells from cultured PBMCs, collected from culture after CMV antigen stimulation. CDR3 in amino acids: CASSAGLAGGGSYNEQFF. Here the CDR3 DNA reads TGTGCCAGCAGCGCGGGACTAGCGGGAGGGGGCTCCTACAATGAGCAGTTCTTC.